This TCR beta chain appears in the sequencing data of a study of Graves' ophthalmopathy and Graves' hyperthyroidism. Ophthalmopathy was moderately-to-severely active, CAS at least 3, NOSPECS at least 4, lasting under 3 months. Diagnosis relied on clinical symptoms, serum thyroxine, TRAb, thyroid ultrasound and orbital computed tomography. PBMCs were isolated by Ficoll-Paque density gradient centrifugation, using 7.5 to 10 ml of fresh peripheral blood as the starting material. This clonotype appeared many times. Its antigen remains unidentified. RNA transcripts were the source from which TCR beta CDR3 regions were amplified. Second-round multiplex PCR followed a first-round RT-PCR using HTBI primers. TCRdb ran MiXCR on the multiplex PCR reads and lists one entry per CDR3 protein. The table shows about 230,000 distinct CDR3 sequences, with about 46% occurring only once. Findings of the study overall: Most expanded clonotypes from thyroid (those above 0.001 frequency) were also found in blood.

The CDR3 consists of 13 residues. V dropped 2 bases and J dropped 0 bases, with 8 bases sitting between them. Germline CDR1 reads SQVTM; CDR2 reads ANQGSEA. The sequenced material came from peripheral blood. The TCR originated in an adult man with Graves' ophthalmopathy. The chain couples TRBV29-1 to TRBJ2-7; D uncertain. Written as DNA, the CDR3 is TGCAGCGTTGAATGGGCACCCTCCTACGAGCAGTACTTC. Its translation: CSVEWAPSYEQYF.